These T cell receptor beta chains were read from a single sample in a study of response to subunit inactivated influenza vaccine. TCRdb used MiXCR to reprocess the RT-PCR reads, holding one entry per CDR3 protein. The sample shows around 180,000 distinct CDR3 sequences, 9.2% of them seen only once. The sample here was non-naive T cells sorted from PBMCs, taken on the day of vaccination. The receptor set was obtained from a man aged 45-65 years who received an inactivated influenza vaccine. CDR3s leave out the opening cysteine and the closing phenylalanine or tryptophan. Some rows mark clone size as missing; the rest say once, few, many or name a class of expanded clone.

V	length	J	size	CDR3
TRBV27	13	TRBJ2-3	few	ASSYSGRVTDTQY
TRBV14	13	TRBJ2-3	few	ASSQEGWLTDTQY
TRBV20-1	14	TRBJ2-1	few	SASFPLAGLYNEQF
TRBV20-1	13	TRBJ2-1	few	SALGESKIYNEQF
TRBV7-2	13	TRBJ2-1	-	ASSLTSASYNEQF
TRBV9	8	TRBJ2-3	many	ASNTDTQY
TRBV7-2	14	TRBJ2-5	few	ASSLIAGSKGETQY
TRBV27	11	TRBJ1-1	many	ASGKGQQTEAF
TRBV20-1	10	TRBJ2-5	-	SGSGGAETQY
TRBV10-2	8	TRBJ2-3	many	ASGRDTQY
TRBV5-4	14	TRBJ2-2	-	ASSRKGQMNTGELF
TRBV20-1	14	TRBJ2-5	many	SAARHLGLAEETQY
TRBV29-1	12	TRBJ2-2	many	SAAGQRNTGELF
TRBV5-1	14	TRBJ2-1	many	ASSLALVGPSNEQF
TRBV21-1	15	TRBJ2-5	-	ASSKGGLAGGPETQY
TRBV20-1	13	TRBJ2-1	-	SARDIVGLSGEQF
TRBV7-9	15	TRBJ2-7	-	ASSLVYRASGTYEQY
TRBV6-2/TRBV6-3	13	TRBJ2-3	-	ASSLLLGRIDTQY
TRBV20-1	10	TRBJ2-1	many	SAPPSYNEQF
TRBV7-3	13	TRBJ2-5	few	ASSLSGTGAGTQY
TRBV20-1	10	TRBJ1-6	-	SAQGDNSPLH
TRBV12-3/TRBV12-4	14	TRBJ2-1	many	ASSLSRGLAGNEQF